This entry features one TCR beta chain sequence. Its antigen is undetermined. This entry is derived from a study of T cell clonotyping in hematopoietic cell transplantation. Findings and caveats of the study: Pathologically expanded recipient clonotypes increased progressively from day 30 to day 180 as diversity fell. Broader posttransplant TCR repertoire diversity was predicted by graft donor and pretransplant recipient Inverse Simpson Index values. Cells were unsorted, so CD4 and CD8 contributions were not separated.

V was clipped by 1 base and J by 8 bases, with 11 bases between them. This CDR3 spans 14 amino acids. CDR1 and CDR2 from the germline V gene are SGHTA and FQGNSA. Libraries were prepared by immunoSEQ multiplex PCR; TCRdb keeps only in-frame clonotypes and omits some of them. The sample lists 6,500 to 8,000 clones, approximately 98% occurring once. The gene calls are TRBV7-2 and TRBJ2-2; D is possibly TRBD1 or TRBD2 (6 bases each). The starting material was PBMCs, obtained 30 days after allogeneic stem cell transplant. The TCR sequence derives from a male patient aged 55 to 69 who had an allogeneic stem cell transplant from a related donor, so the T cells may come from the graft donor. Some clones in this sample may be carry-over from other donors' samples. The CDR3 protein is CASSLGGASGELFF. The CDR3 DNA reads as TGTGCCAGCAGCTTAGGGGGGGCGTCTGGGGAGCTGTTTTTT.